The entry below gives a single T cell receptor (beta chain) sequence along with its context. The antigen is not known. V gave up 4 bases and J gave up 10 bases; unmatched junction bases: 5. The germline gives CDR1 SGHVS, CDR2 FNYEAQ. CDR3 length: 13 residues. This sample stems from a study of graft-versus-host responses after intestinal transplantation. Study background: All of the recipients had induction that used anti-thymocyte globulin, then tacrolimus and steroids for 2 to 3 years.

Here immunoSEQ multiplex PCR was the method, and the copy in TCRdb shows in-frame clones only, minus some. The data hold fewer than 110,000 clones, with approximately 94% observed a single time. The TCR was taken from a human donor who received an intestinal transplant. Sequenced here: unstimulated CD8+ T cells sorted from spleen or lymph node cells, sampled before intestinal transplant. The V call is TRBV7-6, the J call TRBJ2-1; 9 nucleotides align to TRBD2. In nucleotides, the CDR3 is TGTGCCAGCAGCTCCCCCCTAGCGGGGGAGCAGTTCTTC. This codes for CASSSPLAGEQFF.